The entry that follows covers one T cell receptor (beta chain) sequence. Its specificity is unknown. The assay was immunoSEQ multiplex PCR, and TCRdb's table has in-frame clones only and misses some. The sample includes more than 60,000 clones, about 92% of them seen just once. Germline CDR1 and CDR2: PRHDT and FYEKMQ (reference sequence). J gave up 5 bases and V 5 bases, and 10 bases lay outside the gene matches. The CDR3 sequence is 15 residues long. The data originate from a study of graft-versus-host responses after intestinal transplantation. The receptor was isolated from a human donor who received an intestinal transplant. The chain has TRBV13 and TRBJ1-1; 8 bases fit TRBD1. Material: unstimulated CD8+ T cells sorted from spleen or lymph node cells, obtained before intestinal transplant. CDR3 region: CASSPRGQGLTEAFF. The CDR3 bases are TGTGCCAGCAGCCCCCGCGGACAGGGTCTTACTGAAGCTTTCTTT.